The 6 T cell receptor beta chains reported below all come from one sample, sequenced in a study of blood T cells in healthy people across ages. A second about 7 to 12 cycle PCR used barcoded and J-beta primers. TCRdb independently ran MiXCR on the 5' RACE reads; one entry per CDR3 protein. The profile covers about 810,000 distinct CDR3 sequences, with 35% to 40% appearing a single time and roughly 13% taken by the ten largest. What was sequenced was blood. These receptors were collected from a man between 18 and 35 years old in good health.

About this clonotype: A much larger clone is a single base away; this may be a read error. The CDR3 is CASSRSGTGYGYTF. DNA of the CDR3: TGCGCCAGCAGCCGATCCGGGACAGGCTATGGCTACACCTTC. The chain links TRBV4-3 to TRBJ1-2; 8 bases match TRBD1. V dropped 4 bases and J dropped 4; count of bases not matched to a gene: 5. The CDR3 has 14 residues. Germline CDR1 and CDR2: LGHNA and YSLEER.

V gene TRBV3-1 combines with J gene TRBJ2-5, with 7 bases fitting TRBD2. Germline CDR1 and CDR2: LGHDT and YNNKEL (reference sequence). The CDR3 totals 17 residues. Trimming took 4 bases from V and 5 from J; bases not matched to a gene: 16. CDR3 residues: CASSRITPEISGETQYF. CDR3 bases: TGTGCCAGCAGCCGGATAACCCCCGAGATTAGCGGGGAGACCCAGTACTTC.

J is TRBJ1-1 and V is TRBV12-3 or TRBV12-4, with 7 nucleotides matching TRBD1. The CDR3 sequence is 14 residues long. V lost 2 bases and J lost 1; bases outside the gene matches: 1. The CDR3 here is CASSLRDRNTEAFF. The CDR3 DNA reads as TGTGCCAGCAGTTTACGGGACAGGAACACTGAAGCTTTCTTT.

In its sample, this clonotype was seen many times. This chain connects TRBV28 to TRBJ2-5; 7 bases map to TRBD1. The J segment lost 5 bases and the V segment lost 3 bases, leaving 6 bases of the junction unmatched. Per germline, CDR1 MDHEN and CDR2 SYDVKM. This CDR3 has 14 amino acids. As DNA, the CDR3 is TGTGCCAGCAGTTTCACCGACAGGGTTGAGACCCAGTACTTC. Protein product: CASSFTDRVETQYF.

This clonotype occurred a few times. The chain joins TRBV20-1 to TRBJ1-5; unclear D gene. Trimming left V 0 bases short and J 1 base short, with 10 bases between. Germline loops: CDR1 DFQATT, CDR2 SNEGSKA (reference sequence). CDR3 size: 15 residues. The chain's CDR3 is CSARDWRASNQPQHF. CDR3 bases: TGCAGTGCTAGAGATTGGCGGGCGAGCAATCAGCCCCAGCATTTT.

This clonotype was detected ten times or more. The chain employs TRBV12-3 or TRBV12-4 and TRBJ1-5; TRBD1 aligns across 7 bases. V shed 6 bases, J shed 6 bases, and the junction held 11 bases outside the gene matches. The CDR3 is made up of 15 amino acids. CDR3 sequence (DNA): TGTGCCAGCAGCCCCGACAGGGAAAGATCTCAGCCCCAGCATTTT. Protein product: CASSPDRERSQPQHF.